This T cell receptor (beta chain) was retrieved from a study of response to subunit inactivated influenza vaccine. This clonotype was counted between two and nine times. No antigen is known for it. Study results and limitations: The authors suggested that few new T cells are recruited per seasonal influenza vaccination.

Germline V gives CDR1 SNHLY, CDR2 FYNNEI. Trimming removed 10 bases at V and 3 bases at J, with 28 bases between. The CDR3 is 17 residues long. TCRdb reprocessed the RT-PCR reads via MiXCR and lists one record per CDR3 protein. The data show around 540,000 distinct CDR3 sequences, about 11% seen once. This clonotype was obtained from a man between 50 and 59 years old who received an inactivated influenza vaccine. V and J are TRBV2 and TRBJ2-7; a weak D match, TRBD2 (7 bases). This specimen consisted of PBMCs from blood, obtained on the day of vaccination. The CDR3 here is CATKDRPLRGGNYEQYF. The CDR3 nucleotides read TGTGCCACCAAAGACAGGCCGCTCCGCGGGGGAAACTACGAGCAGTACTTC.